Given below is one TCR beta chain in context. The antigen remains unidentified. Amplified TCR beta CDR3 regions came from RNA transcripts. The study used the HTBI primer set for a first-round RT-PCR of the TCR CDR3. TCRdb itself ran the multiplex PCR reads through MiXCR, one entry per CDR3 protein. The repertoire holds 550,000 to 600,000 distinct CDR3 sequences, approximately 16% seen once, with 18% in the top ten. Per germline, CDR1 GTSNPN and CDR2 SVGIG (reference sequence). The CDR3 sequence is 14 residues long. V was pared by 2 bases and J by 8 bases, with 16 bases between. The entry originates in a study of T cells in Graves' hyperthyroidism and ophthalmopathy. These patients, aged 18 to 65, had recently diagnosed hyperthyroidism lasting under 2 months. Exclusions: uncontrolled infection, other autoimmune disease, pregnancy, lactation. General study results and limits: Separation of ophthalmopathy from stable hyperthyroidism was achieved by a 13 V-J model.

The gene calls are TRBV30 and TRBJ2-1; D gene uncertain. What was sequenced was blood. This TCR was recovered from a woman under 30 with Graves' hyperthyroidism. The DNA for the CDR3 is TGTGCCTGGAGTTGGAGTGAGCTTAACTATGAGCAGTTCTTC. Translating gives CAWSWSELNYEQFF.